A single sample is the source of the 10 T cell receptor beta chains below, sequenced in a study of post-analysis software for immune sequencing data (dated by TCRdb to the mid-2010s). What the authors observed across the whole study: Significantly higher frequencies in patients than in controls were found for five or six TRBV segments, including TRBV5-6, TRBV5-1 and TRBV20-1.

Their recognized antigens are unknown. Receptor amplification or capture employed PCR. Sequencing instrument: Illumina HiSeq 2500. To reduce PCR and sequencing biases, unique molecular identifiers were built into the TCR beta cDNA libraries. TCRdb took the public reads, trimmed them with fastp at Q25, ran MiXCR for clone calling and kept in-frame beta chains. Every entry covers one CDR3 protein and lists the most common genes and DNA from its rows. This sample is represented by about 820,000 distinct CDR3 sequences; roughly 50% of them were singletons. Approximately 4.2% of the sample rests with the top ten. Sequenced sample: blood. Receptor source: a girl between 10 and 17 years old with multiple sclerosis.

On this clonotype: Given a much more abundant clone one base away, this may be a read error. The chain is built from TRBV12-3 or TRBV12-4 and TRBJ1-1, with unresolved D. This CDR3 contains 13 residues. V dropped 3 bases and J dropped 1 base, with 6 bases sitting between them. CDR3 protein: CASSLWQNTEAFF. The CDR3 coding sequence is TGTGCCAGCAGTTTGTGGCAGAACACTGAAGCTTTCTTT.

V and J are TRBV20-1 and TRBJ1-5; D not resolved. This CDR3 spans 18 amino acids. The germline CDR1 and CDR2 sequences are DFQATT and SNEGSKA (reference sequence). V was shortened by 0 bases and J by 4 bases, with 22 bases between the two germline ends. The CDR3 is CSARDSTLRTSYNQPQHF. The CDR3 nucleotides read TGCAGTGCTAGAGACTCTACTCTTCGAACGTCTTATAATCAGCCCCAGCATTTT.

This clonotype was counted between two and nine times. The chain combines TRBV5-1 with TRBJ2-1; D might be TRBD2 (6 bases). CDR3 length: 16 residues. The V gene lost 4 bases and the J gene lost 0 bases, with 14 bases spanning the gap. The germline V gene encodes CDR1 SGHRS and CDR2 YFSETQ. CDR3 sequence reads: CASSPGRLDSYNEQFF. Written as DNA, the CDR3 is TGCGCCAGCAGCCCCGGTCGACTAGACTCCTACAATGAGCAGTTCTTC.

The genes are TRBV15 and TRBJ2-3; D is undetermined. V was clipped by 4 bases and J by 3 bases, with 11 bases between them. Looked up from germline, CDR1 is LNHNV and CDR2 is YYDKDF (reference sequence). The CDR3 extends over 14 amino acids. CDR3 residues: CATSTGVWTDTQYF. CDR3 bases: TGTGCCACCAGCACCGGAGTGTGGACAGATACGCAGTATTTT.

V usage is TRBV20-1 and J usage is TRBJ2-7; maybe TRBD1 (6 bases). V was shortened by 3 bases and J by 7 bases, with 13 bases between the two germline ends. The CDR3 contains 12 residues. CDR1 and CDR2 (germline): DFQATT, SNEGSKA (reference sequence). CDR3 coding DNA: TGCAGTGCTAGCCACAGGGTTTGGGAGCAGTACTTC. It translates to CSASHRVWEQYF.

This clonotype appeared a single time. The V and J genes are TRBV7-6 and TRBJ2-5, with TRBD2 matching over 7 bases. The CDR3 is made up of 15 amino acids. Germline assignment: CDR1 SGHVS and CDR2 FNYEAQ. The V segment lost 5 bases and the J segment 5 bases; nucleotides outside the gene matches: 11. The CDR3: CASSRVRGRGETQYF. Here the CDR3 DNA reads TGTGCCAGCAGCCGTGTGCGCGGGAGAGGGGAGACCCAGTACTTC.

The chain combines TRBV20-1 with TRBJ2-1; weak D call: TRBD2 (7 bases). V was shortened by 5 bases and J by 0 bases, with 17 bases between the two germline ends. The CDR3 sequence is 16 residues long. The germline CDR1 and CDR2 sequences are DFQATT and SNEGSKA (reference sequence). CDR3 amino acids: CSAEGGAAVSYNEQFF. Written as DNA, the CDR3 is TGCAGTGCTGAGGGGGGGGCCGCCGTCTCCTACAATGAGCAGTTCTTC.

This clonotype occurred a few times. The chain combines TRBV5-1 with TRBJ1-5, with 7 bases fitting TRBD1. Germline values: CDR1 SGHRS, CDR2 YFSETQ. The CDR3 contains 15 residues. V lost 4 bases, J lost 3 bases, and 7 bases stayed unmatched. CDR3 DNA: TGCGCCAGCAGCATGACAGGGAAGGACAATCAGCCCCAGCATTTT. It yields the protein CASSMTGKDNQPQHF.

V usage is TRBV20-1 and J usage is TRBJ2-1; 7 nucleotides match TRBD2. Germline V gene sequence: CDR1 DFQATT, CDR2 SNEGSKA (reference sequence). The CDR3 is 16 amino acids. The trim removed 0 bases at V and 8 bases at J, leaving 13 bases unmatched. This CDR3 reads CSARDLAGVYYDEQFF. In DNA, the CDR3 is TGCAGTGCTAGAGATTTGGCGGGAGTATATTACGATGAGCAGTTCTTC.

The chain recombines TRBV29-1 with TRBJ1-5; D uncertain. Deletions cut 4 bases from V and 4 bases from J, with 11 bases between. Germline values: CDR1 SQVTM, CDR2 ANQGSEA. The CDR3 covers 13 residues. CDR3 sequence reads: CSVGGRNNQPQHF. The CDR3 DNA reads as TGCAGCGTTGGAGGCAGAAATAATCAGCCCCAGCATTTT.